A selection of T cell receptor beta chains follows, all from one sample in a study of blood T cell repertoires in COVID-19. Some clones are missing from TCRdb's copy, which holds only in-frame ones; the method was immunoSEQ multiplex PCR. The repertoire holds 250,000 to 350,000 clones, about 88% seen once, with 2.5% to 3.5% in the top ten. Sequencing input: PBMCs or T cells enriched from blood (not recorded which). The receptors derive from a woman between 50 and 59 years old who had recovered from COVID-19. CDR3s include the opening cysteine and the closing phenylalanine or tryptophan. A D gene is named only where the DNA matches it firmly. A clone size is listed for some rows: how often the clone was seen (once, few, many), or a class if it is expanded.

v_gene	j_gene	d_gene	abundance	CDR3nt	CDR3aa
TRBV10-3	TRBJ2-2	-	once	TGTGCCATAAGGACAGAGAACACCGGGGAGCTGTTTTTT	CAIRTENTGELFF
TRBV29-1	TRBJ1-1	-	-	TGCAGCGTGCGGGAGAACACTGAAGCTTTCTTT	CSVRENTEAFF
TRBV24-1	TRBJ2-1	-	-	TGTGCCACCAGTGATTTAGGGAGCGGCTCCTACAATGAGCAGTTCTTC	CATSDLGSGSYNEQFF
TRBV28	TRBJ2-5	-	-	TGTGCCAGCAGTTTATACGGTCAGCGGGAGACCCAGTACTTC	CASSLYGQRETQYF
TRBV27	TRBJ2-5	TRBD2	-	TGTGCCAGCAGTAGTCTAGCGGGAGGATCCTGGGAGACCCAGTACTTC	CASSSLAGGSWETQYF
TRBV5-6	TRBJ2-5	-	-	TGTGCCAGCAGCTTTTTCCAGCGGCCCCAAGAGACCCAGTACTTC	CASSFFQRPQETQYF
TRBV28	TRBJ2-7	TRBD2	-	TGTGCCAGCAGAGACCAAGCGGGAGCCTACGAGCAGTACTTC	CASRDQAGAYEQYF
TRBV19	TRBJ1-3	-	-	TGTGCCAGTAGACAGGGTTCTGGAAACACCATATATTTT	CASRQGSGNTIYF
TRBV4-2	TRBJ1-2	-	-	TGTGCCAGCAGCCAAGATGCGGGCAGCCGCTATGGCTACACCTTC	CASSQDAGSRYGYTF
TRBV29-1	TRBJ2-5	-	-	TGCAGCGCCAAAACAGGGCTGGAGACCCAGTACTTC	CSAKTGLETQYF
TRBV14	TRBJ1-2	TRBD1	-	TGTGCCAGCAGCCTCCGTTCAGGGGGAATCCACTATGGCTACACCTTC	CASSLRSGGIHYGYTF
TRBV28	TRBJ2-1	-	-	TGTGCCAGCAGCCAGACTAGTTTTTCCTACAATGAGCAGTTCTTC	CASSQTSFSYNEQFF
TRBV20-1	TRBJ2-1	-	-	TGCAGTGCTAGTCTGCTAAATGAGCAGTTCTTC	CSASLLNEQFF
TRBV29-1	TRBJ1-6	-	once	TGCAGCGCTGACAGGTTCTGCGAGGCTAGATCGGGGAATTCACCCCTCCACTTT	CSADRFCEARSGNSPLHF
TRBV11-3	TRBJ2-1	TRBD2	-	TGTGCCAGCAGCTTACTGGTGAGACTAGCGGGGACAAACAATGAGCAGTTCTTC	CASSLLVRLAGTNNEQFF
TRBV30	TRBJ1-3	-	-	TGTGCCTGGAGTGCCCATTTTCTAGTTTCGACGGACACCATATATTTT	CAWSAHFLVSTDTIYF
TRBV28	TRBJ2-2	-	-	TGTGCCAGCGGCCCCCCGGAGGGTCCCGGGGAGCTGTTTTTT	CASGPPEGPGELFF
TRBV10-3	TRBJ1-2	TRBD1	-	TGTGCCATCTCAGGGGGCAATGGCTACACCTTC	CAISGGNGYTF
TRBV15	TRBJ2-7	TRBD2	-	TGTGCCACCAGCAGAGATCTCGGGGGGAGGACTAGCGGCTACGAGCAGTACTTC	CATSRDLGGRTSGYEQYF
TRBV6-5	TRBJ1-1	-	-	TGTGCCAGCAGTTACCCGGGTGAAACTGAAGCTTTCTTT	CASSYPGETEAFF
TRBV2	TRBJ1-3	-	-	TGTGCCAGCAGCTACGGGGACTTAGCCTCTGGAAACACCATATATTTT	CASSYGDLASGNTIYF
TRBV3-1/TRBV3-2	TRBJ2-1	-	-	TGTGCCAGCAGCCAAAAGGGGCGCAATGAGCAGTTCTTC	CASSQKGRNEQFF
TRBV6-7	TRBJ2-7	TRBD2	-	TGTGCCAGCAGTTACCGGGAGACTAGCGGGACCTCCTACGAGCAGTACTTC	CASSYRETSGTSYEQYF
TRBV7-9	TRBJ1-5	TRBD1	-	TGTGCCAGCAGCTTATATGGGGAGACAGGGGGGCATCAGCCCCAGCATTTT	CASSLYGETGGHQPQHF
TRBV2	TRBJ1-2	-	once	TGTGCCAGCAGTGAAGAGGGGTATGGCTACACCTTC	CASSEEGYGYTF
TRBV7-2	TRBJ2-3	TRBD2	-	TGTGCCAGCAGCCCAGGGACTAGCCGACTCACAGATACGCAGTATTTT	CASSPGTSRLTDTQYF
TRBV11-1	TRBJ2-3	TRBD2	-	TGTGCCAGCACTCTGACGGGGGGGCCCACCACAGATACGCAGTATTTT	CASTLTGGPTTDTQYF
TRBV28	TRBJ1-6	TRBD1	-	TGTGCCAGCAGAACCCTCCGACAGGGGGCTAATTCACCCCTCCACTTT	CASRTLRQGANSPLHF
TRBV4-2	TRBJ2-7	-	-	TGTGCCAGCAGCCAAGACAGGTCCTACGAGCAGTACTTC	CASSQDRSYEQYF
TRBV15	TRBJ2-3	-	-	TGTGCCACCAGCTTAAGGGACACTTCGGCAGATACGCAGTATTTT	CATSLRDTSADTQYF
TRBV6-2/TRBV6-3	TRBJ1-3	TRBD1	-	TGTGCCAGCAGTTACCGCCCCGGGACAGGGGCTGGAAACACCATATATTTT	CASSYRPGTGAGNTIYF
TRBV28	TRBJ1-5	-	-	TGTGCCAGCAGTCCAGGACAGAATCAGCCCCAGCATTTT	CASSPGQNQPQHF
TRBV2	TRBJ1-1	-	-	TGTGCCAGCATGTGGCAGGGGAACACTGAAGCTTTCTTT	CASMWQGNTEAFF
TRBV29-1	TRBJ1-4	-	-	TGCAGCGTTGCACGGACTAATGAAAAACTGTTTTTT	CSVARTNEKLFF
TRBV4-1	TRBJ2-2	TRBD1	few	TGCGCCAGCAGCCTCGACCTGGGACAGGGTAACACCGGGGAGCTGTTTTTT	CASSLDLGQGNTGELFF
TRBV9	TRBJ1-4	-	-	TGTGCCAGCAGCGTGGACCTCCGAGGGGAAAAACTGTTTTTT	CASSVDLRGEKLFF
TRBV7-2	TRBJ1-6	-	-	TGTGCCAGCAGCTACCTCCCGGCAGGAAATAATTCACCCCTCCACTTT	CASSYLPAGNNSPLHF
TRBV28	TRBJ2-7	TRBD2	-	TGTGCCAGCAGTTTGGCCCGACTAGCGGGAGCCCACGAGCAGTACTTC	CASSLARLAGAHEQYF
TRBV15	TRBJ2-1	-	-	TGTGCCACCAGCAGGAAAGCGGAGGGCAATGAGCAGTTCTTC	CATSRKAEGNEQFF
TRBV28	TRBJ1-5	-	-	TGTGCCAGCAGCCCAGGTGCTCAGCCCCAGCATTTT	CASSPGAQPQHF
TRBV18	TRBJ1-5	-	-	TGTGCCAGCTCACCACCAACGGAGGGCCCCCGTCAGCCCCAGCATTTT	CASSPPTEGPRQPQHF
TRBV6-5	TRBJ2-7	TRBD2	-	TGTGCCAGCAGTTACAGGGTTCTAGCGGGAGATTATAAGCAGTACTTC	CASSYRVLAGDYKQYF
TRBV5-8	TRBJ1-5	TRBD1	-	TGTGCCAGCAGCTTCGACAGGGGCTCGGGCAATCAGCCCCAGCATTTT	CASSFDRGSGNQPQHF
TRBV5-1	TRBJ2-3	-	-	TGCGCCAGCAGCTTGGCGCAGGTCCCCCGCACAGATACGCAGTATTTT	CASSLAQVPRTDTQYF
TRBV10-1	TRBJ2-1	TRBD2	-	TGCGCCAGCAGTGAGTCTCCCTCTACTAGCGGGAGTAGATATGAGCAGTTCTTC	CASSESPSTSGSRYEQFF
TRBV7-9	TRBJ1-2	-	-	TGTGCCAGCAGCTTAGCGGAAGGGATGGCAGGGGCCAACTATGGCTACACCTTC	CASSLAEGMAGANYGYTF
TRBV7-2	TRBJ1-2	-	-	TGTGCCAGCAGCGGAAGTGGACAGATCTATGGCTACACCTTC	CASSGSGQIYGYTF
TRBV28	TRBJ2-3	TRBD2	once	TGTGCCAGCAGTTTCGTTGGGGGGGGTAGCACAGATACGCAGTATTTT	CASSFVGGGSTDTQYF
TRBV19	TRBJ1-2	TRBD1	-	TGTGCCAGTAACCCGGACAGGTCTAACTATGGCTACACCTTC	CASNPDRSNYGYTF
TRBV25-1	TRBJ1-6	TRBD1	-	TGTGCCAGCAGTCCGGACAGGGATAGTTCACCCCTCCACTTT	CASSPDRDSSPLHF
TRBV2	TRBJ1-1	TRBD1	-	TGTGCCAGCAGTAACAGGGGGCTCGGCACTGAAGCTTTCTTT	CASSNRGLGTEAFF
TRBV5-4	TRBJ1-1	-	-	TGTGCCAGCAGCTTGAACGAGGGAGTGTACACTGAAGCTTTCTTT	CASSLNEGVYTEAFF
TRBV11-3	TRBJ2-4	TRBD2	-	TGTGCCGGGGACGGGACTAAGCTAGCCAAAAACATTCAGTACTTC	CAGDGTKLAKNIQYF
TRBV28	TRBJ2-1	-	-	TGTGCCAGCAGTGGCCCGGTAAGCGGTCTTAAGCAGTTCTTC	CASSGPVSGLKQFF
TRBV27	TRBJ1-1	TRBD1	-	TGTGCCAGCAGTTTCCGTGGCAGGGGGCTTTCGAACACTGAAGCTTTCTTT	CASSFRGRGLSNTEAFF
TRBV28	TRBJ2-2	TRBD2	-	TGTGCCAGCACCCGGACTAGCGGTCTGAACACCGGGGAGCTGTTTTTT	CASTRTSGLNTGELFF
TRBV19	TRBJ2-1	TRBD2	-	TGTGCCAGTAGTTTTTCTTTCGGGACTAGCGGGAGCAATGAGCAGTTCTTC	CASSFSFGTSGSNEQFF
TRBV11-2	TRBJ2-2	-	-	TGTGCCAGCAGCTTAGATCGGGGTCAGGGGTGGATCGGGGAGCTGTTTTTT	CASSLDRGQGWIGELFF
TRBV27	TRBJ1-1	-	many	TGTGCCAGCAGACGACAGGAGACGAACACTGAAGCTTTCTTT	CASRRQETNTEAFF